A selection of T cell receptor beta chains follows, all from one sample in a study of blood T cells in healthy people across ages. TCRdb recomputed calls from the 5' RACE reads with MiXCR, one row per CDR3 protein. This table has 1.5 million to 2 million distinct CDR3 sequences, about 49% appearing once. The material sequenced was blood. The origin of the receptors is a woman aged 40 to 50 in good health. Each CDR3 is given with its conserved first and last residue. D genes are given only for firm matches. Only some rows state a clone size, as once, few, many or a class for expanded clones.

v_call: TRBV20-1
d_call: TRBD1
j_call: TRBJ2-1
clone_size: -
cdr3_nt: TGCAGTGCTAGGGGGGACAGCCAGACCCTCTCCTACAATGAGCAGTTCTTC
cdr3_aa: CSARGDSQTLSYNEQFF

v_call: TRBV3-1
d_call: TRBD2
j_call: TRBJ2-5
clone_size: -
cdr3_nt: TGTGCCAGCAGCCCGACCCAGGCTAGCGGAAAGACCCAGTACTTC
cdr3_aa: CASSPTQASGKTQYF

v_call: TRBV28
d_call: -
j_call: TRBJ2-2
clone_size: -
cdr3_nt: TGTGCCAGCAGCAACACAAACACCGGGGAGCTGTTTTTT
cdr3_aa: CASSNTNTGELFF

v_call: TRBV7-9
d_call: -
j_call: TRBJ2-2
clone_size: -
cdr3_nt: TGTGCCAGCAGCCCCCTGGAGACCGGGGAGCTGTTTTTT
cdr3_aa: CASSPLETGELFF

v_call: TRBV29-1
d_call: -
j_call: TRBJ2-3
clone_size: few
cdr3_nt: TGCAGCGTTGAAGTGGGGGGGGGCCTAACAGATACGCAGTATTTT
cdr3_aa: CSVEVGGGLTDTQYF

v_call: TRBV29-1
d_call: TRBD1
j_call: TRBJ1-2
clone_size: few
cdr3_nt: TGCAGCGTCGACGGACAGGGCATCTATGGCTACACCTTC
cdr3_aa: CSVDGQGIYGYTF

v_call: TRBV12-3/TRBV12-4
d_call: TRBD1
j_call: TRBJ1-5
clone_size: -
cdr3_nt: TGTGCCAGCAGCCCTTCCGGGACAGGGGGCGTCAATCAGCCCCAGCATTTT
cdr3_aa: CASSPSGTGGVNQPQHF

v_call: TRBV7-2
d_call: TRBD1
j_call: TRBJ2-5
clone_size: -
cdr3_nt: TGTGCCAGCAGCATGGACAGGGGGGAGACCCAGTACTTC
cdr3_aa: CASSMDRGETQYF

v_call: TRBV6-1
d_call: -
j_call: TRBJ1-2
clone_size: -
cdr3_nt: TGTGCCAGCAGACAAATGGACGCTCAACCCGGGGGCTACACCTTC
cdr3_aa: CASRQMDAQPGGYTF

v_call: TRBV10-3
d_call: -
j_call: TRBJ2-7
clone_size: few
cdr3_nt: TGTGCCATCAGTCCCTTGTTGGGGTACGAGCAGTACTTC
cdr3_aa: CAISPLLGYEQYF

v_call: TRBV20-1
d_call: -
j_call: TRBJ2-1
clone_size: -
cdr3_nt: TGCAGTGCTTCTCTAGCGAATGGGAATGAGCAGTTCTTC
cdr3_aa: CSASLANGNEQFF

v_call: TRBV10-3
d_call: TRBD1
j_call: TRBJ2-3
clone_size: -
cdr3_nt: TGTGCCAGTACATCCGGGACAGGGGGGACAGATACGCAGTATTTT
cdr3_aa: CASTSGTGGTDTQYF

v_call: TRBV13
d_call: TRBD1
j_call: TRBJ2-7
clone_size: once
cdr3_nt: TGTGCCAGCAGCTTCACCCCTGGACAGGCGTCATCCTACGAGCAGTACTTC
cdr3_aa: CASSFTPGQASSYEQYF

v_call: TRBV2
d_call: TRBD1
j_call: TRBJ1-5
clone_size: -
cdr3_nt: TGTGCCAGCAGTGATCAGGGGGCTGGCAATCAGCCCCAGCATTTT
cdr3_aa: CASSDQGAGNQPQHF

v_call: TRBV15
d_call: -
j_call: TRBJ1-5
clone_size: -
cdr3_nt: TGTGCCACCAGTTCGACAGGACAGACTAGCAATCAGCCCCAGCATTTT
cdr3_aa: CATSSTGQTSNQPQHF

v_call: TRBV7-3
d_call: -
j_call: TRBJ1-4
clone_size: few
cdr3_nt: TGTGCCAGCAGCTTAGATCCGGGGGGAAAACTGTTTTTT
cdr3_aa: CASSLDPGGKLFF

v_call: TRBV28
d_call: -
j_call: TRBJ1-2
clone_size: few
cdr3_nt: TGTGCCAGCAGTTTGGACCATGGCTACACCTTC
cdr3_aa: CASSLDHGYTF

v_call: TRBV28
d_call: TRBD1
j_call: TRBJ2-5
clone_size: -
cdr3_nt: TGTGCCAGCAGCACAGGGGCCCTAAGGCAAGAGACCCAGTACTTC
cdr3_aa: CASSTGALRQETQYF

v_call: TRBV6-2/TRBV6-3
d_call: TRBD1
j_call: TRBJ2-5
clone_size: -
cdr3_nt: TGTGCCAGCAGTTACACGGGACAGGGGATGGGAGAGACCCAGTACTTC
cdr3_aa: CASSYTGQGMGETQYF

v_call: TRBV7-2
d_call: -
j_call: TRBJ1-4
clone_size: -
cdr3_nt: TGTGCCAGCAGCCGACAGTTCAATGAAAAACTGTTTTTT
cdr3_aa: CASSRQFNEKLFF

v_call: TRBV29-1
d_call: -
j_call: TRBJ2-2
clone_size: -
cdr3_nt: TGCAGCGTTGTTAAACCGGCGGGATCCACCGGGGAGCTGTTTTTT
cdr3_aa: CSVVKPAGSTGELFF

v_call: TRBV6-1
d_call: -
j_call: TRBJ2-7
clone_size: -
cdr3_nt: TGTGCCAGCAAGGGCCTCTCCTACGAGCAGTACTTC
cdr3_aa: CASKGLSYEQYF

v_call: TRBV5-6
d_call: TRBD2
j_call: TRBJ2-5
clone_size: -
cdr3_nt: TGTGCCAGCAGCACAGATCGCGGGGGGGTAGGTGAGCAGTACTTC
cdr3_aa: CASSTDRGGVGEQYF

v_call: TRBV5-1
d_call: -
j_call: TRBJ2-7
clone_size: -
cdr3_nt: TGCGCCAGCAGCTTGGGGCGCTACGAGCAGCACTTC
cdr3_aa: CASSLGRYEQHF

v_call: TRBV20-1
d_call: -
j_call: TRBJ2-5
clone_size: -
cdr3_nt: TGCAGTGCTAGAGGGTCCGGACGAGAGACCCAGTACTTC
cdr3_aa: CSARGSGRETQYF

v_call: TRBV9
d_call: -
j_call: TRBJ2-5
clone_size: -
cdr3_nt: TGTGCCAGCAGCGTAGTCGGGAAAGAGACCCAGTACTTC
cdr3_aa: CASSVVGKETQYF

v_call: TRBV2
d_call: -
j_call: TRBJ2-7
clone_size: -
cdr3_nt: TGTGCCAGCAGTGAAGGGTTAGCCCTCTACGAGCAGTACTTC
cdr3_aa: CASSEGLALYEQYF

v_call: TRBV13
d_call: -
j_call: TRBJ2-1
clone_size: -
cdr3_nt: TGTGCCAGCAGCTTATTAGACGCCGATGAGCAGTTCTTC
cdr3_aa: CASSLLDADEQFF

v_call: TRBV15
d_call: -
j_call: TRBJ2-5
clone_size: -
cdr3_nt: TGTGCCACCGCCGGACAGACGGAGACCCAGTACTTC
cdr3_aa: CATAGQTETQYF

v_call: TRBV6-1
d_call: TRBD1
j_call: TRBJ2-1
clone_size: few
cdr3_nt: TGTGCCAGCGTTGACAGGGTAGATGAGCAGTTCTTC
cdr3_aa: CASVDRVDEQFF

v_call: TRBV29-1
d_call: -
j_call: TRBJ2-7
clone_size: once
cdr3_nt: TGCAGCGTAGAGGACAGCGCATACGAGCAGTACTTC
cdr3_aa: CSVEDSAYEQYF

v_call: TRBV5-1
d_call: TRBD2
j_call: TRBJ2-1
clone_size: -
cdr3_nt: TGCGCCAGCAGCTTTTCACTAGCGGGGAACAATGAGCAGTTCTTC
cdr3_aa: CASSFSLAGNNEQFF

v_call: TRBV6-5
d_call: -
j_call: TRBJ2-1
clone_size: -
cdr3_nt: TGTGCCAGCAGACCCGACAGCTCCTACGAGCAGTTCTTC
cdr3_aa: CASRPDSSYEQFF

v_call: TRBV7-2
d_call: -
j_call: TRBJ2-3
clone_size: few
cdr3_nt: TGTGCCAGCAGCTTTTGGCAGATTGATACGCAGTATTTT
cdr3_aa: CASSFWQIDTQYF

v_call: TRBV12-3/TRBV12-4
d_call: -
j_call: TRBJ2-1
clone_size: -
cdr3_nt: TGTGCCAGCAGTGCCCATGTGGGTTCCTACAATGAGCAGTTCTTC
cdr3_aa: CASSAHVGSYNEQFF